The next 8 T cell receptor beta chains were all read from a single sample in a study of CD8+CD57+ T cells in acquired aplastic anemia. For sequencing, patients were chosen who had shown expansion of CD8+CD57+ cells by flow cytometry. Profiles of TCR beta VDJ and CDR3 were generated from a genomic DNA template. TCRdb re-called the reads with MiXCR, one entry per CDR3 protein. This table has 150,000 to 180,000 distinct CDR3 sequences, about 50% appearing once. The sample comprised sorted CD4+, CD8+, or CD8+CD57+ T cells (not recorded which) from PBMCs. The source is a human donor with aplastic anemia.

The DNA for the CDR3 is TGTGCCATCAAACCGACAGTACACGTCAACAATGAGCAGTTCTTC. The encoded protein is CAIKPTVHVNNEQFF. The chain uses TRBV10-3 and TRBJ2-1, with a possible D match to TRBD1 (5 bases). Germline CDR1 reads ENHRY; CDR2 reads SYGVKD. CDR3 length equals 15 residues. The V and J ends lost 7 bases and 5 bases respectively, with 18 bases between them.

At least ten counts were recorded for this clonotype. The V call is TRBV19, the J call TRBJ2-7; D is uncertain. The germline V and J ends were trimmed by 5 bases and 3 bases, with 14 bases remaining between them. Germline CDR1 and CDR2: LNHDA and SQIVND (reference sequence). CDR3 length: 14 amino acids. CDR3 DNA sequence: TGTGCCAGTAGTGACCGGGTTGGGCACTACGAGCAGTACTTC. This gives the protein CASSDRVGHYEQYF. The whole variable domain, filled in from reference TRBV19 and TRBJ2-7, reads DGGITQSPKYLFRKEGQNVTLSCEQNLNHDAMYWYRQDPGQGLRLIYYSQIVNDFQKGDIAEGYSVSREKKESFPLTVTSAQKNPTAFYLCASSDRVGHYEQYFGPGTRLTVT.

A single count supports this clonotype. An end of the junction differs from the germline gene, which may be a read error. The chain combines TRBV7-9 with TRBJ1-2; 7 bases are shared with TRBD1. The germline CDR1 and CDR2 sequences are SEHNR and FQNEAQ (reference sequence). CDR3 length equals 13 residues. CDR3 sequence: CASSQDRHYGYTF. Here the CDR3 DNA reads TGCGCCAGCAGCCAGGACAGGCACTATGGCTACACCTTC.

In this sample, this clonotype turned up a few times. The chain combines TRBV7-9 with TRBJ2-1; D gene ambiguous. The CDR3 covers 11 residues. CDR1 and CDR2 (germline): SEHNR, FQNEAQ (reference sequence). V was pared by 6 bases and J by 4 bases, with 4 bases between. CDR3 in DNA: TGTGCCAGCAGGGGATACAATGAGCAGTTCTTC. This sequence encodes CASRGYNEQFF.

The chain carries TRBV7-3 and TRBJ2-4; D is perhaps TRBD1 (6 bases). This CDR3 contains 13 residues. The germline V gene encodes CDR1 SGHTA and CDR2 FQGTGA. The germline V and J ends were trimmed by 4 bases and 8 bases, with 12 bases remaining between them. The CDR3 nucleotides read TGTGCCAGCAGCTACTACAGGGAAGACATTCAGTACTTC. It yields the protein CASSYYREDIQYF.

This chain links TRBV29-1 with TRBJ2-6; D may be TRBD1 (5 bases). Germline assignment: CDR1 SQVTM and CDR2 ANQGSEA. There are 13 residues in the CDR3. For the CDR3, the DNA is TGCAGGGACCCAGGGTCTGGGGCCAACGTCCTGACTTTC. As protein: CRDPGSGANVLTF. The whole variable domain, remainder taken from reference TRBV29-1 and TRBJ2-6, is SAVISQKPSRDICQRGTSLTIQCQVDSQVTMMFWYRQQPGQSLTLIATANQGSEATYESGFVIDKFPISRPNLTFSTLTVSNMSPEDSSIYLCRDPGSGANVLTFGAGSRLTVL.

The chain uses TRBV2 and TRBJ1-2; D is undetermined. CDR3 length: 12 amino acids. Trimming shortened V by 4 bases and J by 8 bases, and 11 bases separated the two germline ends. CDR1 and CDR2 (germline): SNHLY, FYNNEI. The CDR3 reads CASSVVGRGYTF. Here the CDR3 DNA reads TGTGCCAGCAGTGTTGTGGGCCGGGGCTACACCTTC.

In this sample, this clonotype turned up many times. V is TRBV10-3 and J is TRBJ1-2; D unclear. Trimming stripped 3 bases from V and 4 bases from J, with 12 bases between. CDR1 is ENHRY and CDR2 is SYGVKD in the germline V gene. The CDR3 spans 14 residues. CDR3 sequence: CAISDTQILYGYTF. The CDR3, as DNA: TGTGCCATCAGTGACACGCAGATACTCTATGGCTACACCTTC.